This T cell receptor beta chain was sequenced in a study of T cell repertoires in cytomegalovirus infection. Turning to the study itself: Selection of CMV epitopes for the study included recently identified HLA-C-restricted and well-studied HLA-B-restricted ones. Signatures in public TCR beta sequences pointed to both CMV infection and matching HLA type. Study results and limitations: People with CMV and the relevant HLA were identified by cumulative public TCR beta family frequency.

Germline V gives CDR1 SGHTA, CDR2 FQGNSA. V was shortened by 6 bases and J by 4 bases, with 9 bases between the two germline ends. The CDR3 length is 12 residues. TCRdb re-called the reads through MiXCR, storing one row per CDR3 protein. The sample has about 280,000 distinct CDR3 sequences, 22% seen once. This clonotype came up many times. Its specificity is unknown. The specimen comprised cultured PBMCs, sampled from culture after CMV antigen stimulation. This clonotype originated in a human donor in good health (CMV status not recorded). Some clones in this sample may be carry-over from other donors' samples. The chain joins TRBV7-2 to TRBJ2-5, with D maybe TRBD2 (6 bases). The CDR3 loop is CASSRGLETQYF. CDR3 nucleotide sequence: TGTGCCAGCAGTCGGGGGTTAGAGACCCAGTACTTC.